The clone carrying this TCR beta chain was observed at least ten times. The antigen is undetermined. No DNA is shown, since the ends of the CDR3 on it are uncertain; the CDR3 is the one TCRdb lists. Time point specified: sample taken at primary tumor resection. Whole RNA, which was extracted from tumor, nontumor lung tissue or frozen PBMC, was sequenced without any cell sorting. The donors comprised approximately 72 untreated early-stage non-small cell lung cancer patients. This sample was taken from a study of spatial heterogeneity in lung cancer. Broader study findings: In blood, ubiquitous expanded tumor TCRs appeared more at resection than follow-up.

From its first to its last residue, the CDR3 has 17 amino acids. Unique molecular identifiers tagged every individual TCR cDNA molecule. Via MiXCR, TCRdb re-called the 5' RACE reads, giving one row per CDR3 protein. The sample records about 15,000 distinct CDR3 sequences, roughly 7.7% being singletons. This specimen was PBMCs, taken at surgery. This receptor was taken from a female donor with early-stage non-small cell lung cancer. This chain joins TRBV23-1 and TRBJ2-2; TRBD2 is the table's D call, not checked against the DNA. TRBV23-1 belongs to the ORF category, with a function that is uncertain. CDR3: CASSQAPAGGAPGSCFF.